This TCR beta chain is from a study of OX40 agonist ivuxolimab in advanced cancers. The overall study: Antecedent anti-PD-1, anti-PD-L1 or anti-CTLA-4 therapy was permissible, with roughly 40% having received some. A partial response was reached by three patients: one with hepatocellular carcinoma and two with cutaneous melanoma. The study's findings and limits: The study observed clonal expansion of CD4+ and CD8+ blood T cells by week 6 at 0.1 to 3.0 mg/kg.

This clone was seen only a few times. Its antigen remains unidentified. Patients with autoimmune history or systemic immunosuppression were excluded. The V and J ends lost 1 base and 3 bases respectively, with 6 bases between them. CDR1 and CDR2 (germline): GTSNPN, SVGIG (reference sequence). CDR3 length: 12 amino acids. Only in-frame clones appear in the TCRdb table, and some are missing; sequencing was by immunoSEQ multiplex PCR. The repertoire consists of 80,000 or so clones, with more than 70% occurring once and the leading ten covering 2.4%. This rearrangement joins TRBV30 to TRBJ1-1; D is uncertain. Sample: CD4+ or CD8+ T cells sorted from blood, taken in a trial of the OX40 agonist ivuxolimab. The source of this sequence is an adult with an advanced solid tumor such as melanoma, head and neck, liver or kidney cancer. The CDR3 protein is CAWSADYTEAFF. For the CDR3, the DNA is TGTGCCTGGAGTGCGGATTACACTGAAGCTTTCTTT.